This T cell receptor beta chain was captured in a study of blood T cells in healthy people across ages. Using a J-beta primer mix together with a sample-barcoded 5' primer, a second PCR was run for roughly 7 to 11 cycles. TCRdb recomputed calls from the 5' RACE reads with MiXCR, one row per CDR3 protein. The table includes roughly 800,000 distinct CDR3 sequences, 58% detected once. Each sample had at least 6 million PBMCs isolated. Germline V lookup: CDR1 SGHTA, CDR2 FQGTGA. Trimming pared 2 bases from V and 8 bases from J, leaving 19 bases between. This CDR3 spans 16 amino acids. The sequenced sample consisted of blood. This clonotype was obtained from a man aged 30-40 years in good health. This chain joins TRBV7-3 and TRBJ2-1; D is possibly TRBD1 or TRBD2 (5 bases each). This CDR3 is CASSLGGRGATYEQFF. In DNA, the CDR3 is TGTGCCAGCAGCTTAGGAGGTCGGGGCGCGACGTATGAGCAGTTCTTC.